The sequence of this T cell receptor beta chain was determined in a study of OX40 agonist ivuxolimab in advanced cancers. Regarding the study in general: Ivuxolimab was a fully human IgG2 agonistic monoclonal antibody targeting the costimulatory receptor OX40 (CD134). Intravenous ivuxolimab was administered to patients every 2 weeks at six dose levels: 0.01, 0.1, 0.3, 1.5, 3 and 10 mg/kg. Of the approximately 54 patients in dose escalation, 19 had hepatocellular carcinoma, roughly 15 had melanoma, 9 had renal cell carcinoma and 9 had head and neck cancer. In the dose-escalation cohort, nearly 85% of patients were male, and the mean age was roughly 60 years with a range of roughly 20 to 79. Patients were allowed to have had prior anti-PD-1, anti-PD-L1 or anti-CTLA-4 therapy, and roughly 40% of the dose-escalation patients had previously received checkpoint inhibitors. Partial responses occurred in three dose-escalation patients: two with cutaneous melanoma and one with hepatocellular carcinoma. Peripheral TCRbeta sequencing was intended to test whether TCR sequence diversity was altered and clonal T-cell expansion was caused by ivuxolimab. The monotherapy dose-escalation portion (N of about 50 patients) of the phase I ivuxolimab trial is reported in the paper. The investigation overall reported the following: Low levels of normalized T-cell clonal expansion were also seen in some patients who did not respond. At doses of 0.1 to 3.0 mg/kg, clonal expansion of both CD4+ and CD8+ T cells in blood was seen between baseline and week 6. In the 0.1-3.0 mg/kg groups, partial responders were among the patients with the lowest normalized peripheral clonal expansion, particularly in CD8+ T cells. The antigen specificity of the clonally expanded peripheral T cells was not determined. After ivuxolimab, more expanded clones were found on average in CD8+ T cells than in CD4+ T cells.

Genomic DNA was extracted from sorted cells for sequencing of the TCRbeta CDR3 region. TCRbeta CDR3 regions were sequenced using the immunoSEQ Assay. TCRdb took this table from immuneACCESS and kept in-frame rearrangements with V and J called. Such tables lack part of the clones; where checked against another copy, unresolved V genes explain under half of the gap, and the rest is unexplained. The sample table contains fewer than 95,000 clones; only one count was recorded for about 93% of them. The ten most abundant clones make up 0.4% to 0.55% of the sample. Regarding this clone: Its specific antigen is unknown. No per-base quality is available; no much larger clone lies one base away.

Measured from the cysteine to the phenylalanine, the CDR3 is 15 residues long. The sequence is cut down to CDR3 DNA, 45 bases in frame from base 1. CDR1 SGDLS and CDR2 YYNGEE are derived from the germline V gene. V has 4 bases trimmed and J has 7 bases trimmed; junction bases matching no gene number 12. The trial excluded patients who had a history of autoimmune disease or were on systemic immunosuppression. Peripheral blood for TCR sequencing was collected from all dose cohorts at baseline, on cycle 4 day 1, and on cycle 7 day 1. Samples came from an open-label, multicenter, first-in-human phase I dose-escalation trial of ivuxolimab. The trial enrolled adults with locally advanced or metastatic head and neck squamous cell, hepatocellular, melanoma or renal cell carcinoma. Before TCR sequencing, CD4+ and CD8+ T cells were separately sorted from peripheral blood.

The sequence joins TRBV9 to TRBJ1-1, and 8 bases in between align with TRBD1. The sequences come from CD4+ or CD8+ T cells sorted from blood, collected in a trial of the OX40 agonist ivuxolimab. The TCR was taken from an adult with an advanced solid tumor such as melanoma, head and neck, liver or kidney cancer. This receptor has the CDR3 CASSPPLDRVIEAFF. The nucleotide sequence is TGTGCCAGCAGCCCTCCCCTGGACAGGGTAATTGAAGCTTTCTTT.